This T cell receptor (beta chain) emerged from a study of identical twins. The germline gives CDR1 KGHDR, CDR2 SFDVKD. V lost 7 bases, J lost 3 bases, and 17 bases lay in between. CDR3 size: 15 residues. TCRdb recomputed calls from the 5' RACE reads with MiXCR, one row per CDR3 protein. The data contain some 630,000 distinct CDR3 sequences, under 8.5% of them singletons. These data were likewise used in another study, on yellow fever vaccine responses in identical twins.

The sequenced sample was PBMCs. The TCR was taken from a woman aged 18-29 years in good health. The chain links TRBV24-1 to TRBJ2-5; a possible D gene is TRBD1 (6 bases). CDR3 sequence reads: CATSFPGANEETQYF. CDR3 in DNA: TGTGCCACCAGCTTTCCAGGGGCGAACGAAGAGACCCAGTACTTC.